This entry lists 27 T cell receptor beta chains sequenced from one sample in a study of T cells in Graves' hyperthyroidism and ophthalmopathy. RNA transcripts provided the source from which TCR beta CDR3 regions were amplified. First-round RT-PCR targeting the TCR CDR3 was performed with the HTBI primer set. Each CDR3 protein gets one entry after TCRdb re-called the multiplex PCR reads with MiXCR. The repertoire holds about 200,000 distinct CDR3 sequences, with roughly a sixth as singletons. Sequencing was performed on blood. Receptor source: a woman aged 45-60 years with Graves' hyperthyroidism.

V and J are TRBV11-3 and TRBJ2-6; D unresolved. CDR3 size: 15 residues. Between the trimmed V and J ends, which lost 4 bases and 2 bases, there was a span of 9 bases. From germline, CDR1 is SGHNT and CDR2 YENEEA. The CDR3 sequence is CASSSRWAGANVLTF. The CDR3 DNA reads as TGTGCCAGCAGCTCACGGTGGGCTGGGGCCAACGTCCTGACTTTC.

This clonotype was seen only a few times. The chain uses TRBV6-5 and TRBJ2-5; TRBD1 matches at 8 bases. The CDR3 is 13 amino acids. J lost 12 bases, V lost 0 bases, and 6 bases had no gene match. Germline CDR1 MNHEY, CDR2 SVGAGI. Here the CDR3 DNA reads TGTGCCAGCAGTTACTCTATTCAGGGGGCCGAGTACTTC. This gives the protein CASSYSIQGAEYF.

In regard to this clonotype: Mismatch with germline at one junction end may stem from a read error. The chain combines TRBV7-8 with TRBJ2-7, with D possibly matching TRBD1 (5 bases). The germline CDR1 and CDR2 sequences are SGHVS and FQNEAQ. There are 13 residues in the CDR3. This chain's CDR3 is CASSRQLAYEQYF. The CDR3 bases are TGCGCCAGCAGCCGACAGCTCGCGTACGAGCAGTACTTC.

The chain couples TRBV18 to TRBJ2-5; D gene ambiguous. The CDR3 is 13 residues long. Per germline, CDR1 KGHSH and CDR2 LQKENI. V was clipped by 5 bases and J by 1 base, with 8 bases between them. The CDR3: CASSAASQETQYF. Here the CDR3 DNA reads TGTGCCAGCTCAGCGGCGTCCCAAGAGACCCAGTACTTC.

This clonotype was observed many times. The chain combines TRBV20-1 with TRBJ2-7, with D perhaps TRBD2 (6 bases). This CDR3 spans 14 amino acids. Trimming took off 4 bases at V and 7 bases at J, with 20 bases between the two ends. In germline, CDR1 is DFQATT, CDR2 SNEGSKA (reference sequence). The CDR3 reads CSATSGLAHQEQYF. The CDR3 DNA is TGCAGTGCTACCTCGGGACTTGCTCATCAGGAGCAGTACTTC.

This clonotype was seen more than once but under ten times. The V and J genes are TRBV20-1 and TRBJ2-1; maybe TRBD1 (6 bases). Germline V gives CDR1 DFQATT, CDR2 SNEGSKA (reference sequence). CDR3 length: 12 residues. Trimming removed 5 bases from V and 6 bases from J, with 11 bases in between. In DNA form, the CDR3 reads TGCAGTGCTTACAGGGTCCGCAATGAGCAGTTCTTC. Translation: CSAYRVRNEQFF.

This clonotype occurred many times. The chain is built from TRBV12-3 or TRBV12-4 and TRBJ1-1; no firm D call. The CDR3 covers 16 residues. Trimming stripped 2 bases from V and 0 bases from J, with 13 bases between. The CDR3 loop is CASSLRPGPMNTEAFF. CDR3 bases: TGTGCCAGCAGTTTAAGGCCAGGACCAATGAACACTGAAGCTTTCTTT.

This clonotype was detected many times. CDR3 nucleotides: TGTGCCAGCAGCCGGGACAGGACCTACGAGCAGTACTTC. This gives the protein CASSRDRTYEQYF. The chain carries TRBV7-2 and TRBJ2-7; TRBD1 aligns across 8 bases. CDR3 length equals 13 residues. Germline V lookup: CDR1 SGHTA, CDR2 FQGNSA. The trim removed 5 bases at V and 2 bases at J, leaving 2 bases unmatched.

This clonotype was found many times. The rearrangement links TRBV5-1 to TRBJ2-3; D unresolved. CDR3 length: 14 residues. Looked up from germline, CDR1 is SGHRS and CDR2 is YFSETQ. V lost 2 bases, J lost 0 bases, and 7 bases lay in between. The CDR3, as DNA: TGCGCCAGCAGCTTCCAGACTAGCACAGATACGCAGTATTTT. The encoded protein is CASSFQTSTDTQYF.

This clonotype was observed once. V gene TRBV5-1 combines with J gene TRBJ1-4; the D gene is possibly TRBD1 (6 bases). The CDR3 is made up of 16 amino acids. Per germline, CDR1 SGHRS and CDR2 YFSETQ. The V gene lost 0 bases and the J gene lost 5 bases, with 14 bases spanning the gap. In nucleotides, the CDR3 is TGCGCCAGCAGCTTGGAACAGGGTCCGGGGAATGAAAAACTGTTTTTT. Encoded protein: CASSLEQGPGNEKLFF.

This clonotype was detected many times. V is TRBV28 and J is TRBJ1-1; D unclear. Trimming removed 5 bases at V and 1 base at J, with 8 bases between. Germline V lookup: CDR1 MDHEN, CDR2 SYDVKM. The CDR3 contains 13 residues. The CDR3 protein is CASSGDENTEAFF. The CDR3 DNA sequence: TGTGCCAGCAGTGGGGATGAGAACACTGAAGCTTTCTTT.

This clonotype was recorded a few times. This rearrangement joins TRBV5-5 to TRBJ2-7; D perhaps matches TRBD1 (6 bases). V lost 0 bases and J 2 bases, leaving 15 bases between the germline ends. This CDR3 is 16 amino acids long. The V gene's germline CDR1 is SGHKS and CDR2 YYEKEE (reference sequence). For the CDR3, the DNA is TGTGCCAGCAGCTTGGGCCCTGGACAGTTTACCTACGAGCAGTACTTC. Translated, it gives CASSLGPGQFTYEQYF.

This clonotype has a count of ten or more. The chain couples TRBV27 to TRBJ2-1; TRBD2 is a possible D gene (6 bases). V lost 4 bases to trimming and J lost 7 bases, with 14 bases between them. Per germline, CDR1 MNHEY and CDR2 SMNVEV (reference sequence). CDR3 length: 14 residues. The CDR3 loop reads CASSSETSYNEQFF. DNA of the CDR3: TGTGCCAGCAGTTCGGAGACTAGTTATAATGAGCAGTTCTTC.

This clonotype was seen a handful of times. This chain connects TRBV6-1 to TRBJ2-7, with 9 positions matching TRBD1. Per germline, CDR1 MNHNS and CDR2 SASEGT. V was pared by 6 bases and J by 7 bases, with 10 bases of the junction left unmatched. The CDR3 spans 14 residues. As DNA, the CDR3 is TGTGCCAGCAGCCAGGACAGGGGATTAAGTGAGCAGTACTTC. It codes for CASSQDRGLSEQYF.

The CDR3 region is CASSPRVSGANVLTF. CDR3 DNA sequence: TGTGCCAGCAGCCCCCGTGTCTCTGGGGCCAACGTCCTGACTTTC. This chain connects TRBV3-1 to TRBJ2-6; no clear D. Germline loops: CDR1 LGHDT, CDR2 YNNKEL (reference sequence). Trimming pared 4 bases from V and 0 bases from J, leaving 7 bases between. The CDR3 is 15 amino acids.

CDR3 in amino acids: CASSVRGQGIPLHF. CDR3 sequence (DNA): TGTGCCAGCAGTGTCCGGGGACAGGGTATCCCCCTCCACTTT. The chain carries TRBV12-3 or TRBV12-4 and TRBJ1-6; 9 bases map to TRBD1. The CDR3 loop spans 14 amino acids. Unmatched junction bases numbered 9, after V lost 5 bases and J lost 13 bases.

This clonotype occurred a few times. The CDR3 nucleotides read TGCAGTGCTAGTCCTGGGGTTAATGAAAAACTGTTTTTT. Translated: CSASPGVNEKLFF. J is TRBJ1-4 and V is TRBV20-1; D is undetermined. Trimming took off 3 bases at V and 4 bases at J, with 9 bases between the two ends. There are 13 residues in the CDR3. The germline gives CDR1 DFQATT, CDR2 SNEGSKA (reference sequence).

In this sample, this clonotype turned up a few times. The J gene is TRBJ2-1, the V gene TRBV30; 12 bases are a match to TRBD2. CDR1 and CDR2 (germline): GTSNPN, SVGIG (reference sequence). CDR3 size: 17 residues. Trimming removed 0 bases from V and 6 bases from J; junction bases left unmatched: 9. The CDR3 sequence is CAWSVRASSGRANEQFF. For the CDR3, the DNA is TGTGCCTGGAGTGTTCGGGCCTCTAGCGGGAGGGCCAATGAGCAGTTCTTC.

This clonotype was detected a few times. Written as DNA, the CDR3 is TGCGCCAGCAGCGTAGGACAGGGTTATGGGACACCCGACCGGGAGCAGTTCTTC. Its translation is CASSVGQGYGTPDREQFF. The chain has TRBV5-1 and TRBJ2-1; 8 positions agree with TRBD1. Germline CDR1 and CDR2: SGHRS and YFSETQ. The J segment lost 10 bases and the V segment lost 4 bases, leaving 22 bases of the junction unmatched. The CDR3 has 18 residues. Full variable domain (outside the CDR3, taken from reference TRBV5-1 and TRBJ2-1): KAGVTQTPRYLIKTRGQQVTLSCSPISGHRSVSWYQQTPGQGLQFLFEYFSETQRNKGNFPGRFSGRQFSNSRSEMNVSTLELGDSALYLCASSVGQGYGTPDREQFFGPGTRLTVL.

This clonotype was seen repeatedly, ten times or more. The gene calls are TRBV3-1 and TRBJ1-1; D is possibly TRBD1 (5 bases). The germline V gene encodes CDR1 LGHDT and CDR2 YNNKEL (reference sequence). V was shortened by 11 bases and J by 0 bases, with 19 bases between the two germline ends. The CDR3 contains 15 residues. The DNA of the CDR3 is TGTGCCTCAAGCGGGGGGGGGATAGTGAACACTGAAGCTTTCTTT. This sequence encodes CASSGGGIVNTEAFF. Supplemented by reference TRBV3-1 and TRBJ1-1, the full variable domain reads DTAVSQTPKYLVTQMGNDKSIKCEQNLGHDTMYWYKQDSKKFLKIMFSYNNKELIINETVPNRFSPKSPDKAHLNLHINSLELGDSAVYFCASSGGGIVNTEAFFGQGTRLTVV.

This clonotype showed up just once. Being one base from a much bigger clone, this may be a read error. The genes are TRBV7-3 and TRBJ2-7; weak D call: TRBD1 (7 bases). Germline assignment: CDR1 SGHTA and CDR2 FQGTGA. The CDR3 is made up of 14 amino acids. CDR3 coding DNA: TGTGCCAGCAGCTTAGCGGGACAGCCTTACGGGCAGTACTTC. Translating it yields CASSLAGQPYGQYF.

This clonotype was recorded at least ten times. This chain uses TRBV3-1 with TRBJ2-1, with 11 bases that match TRBD2. Germline V lookup: CDR1 LGHDT, CDR2 YNNKEL (reference sequence). The CDR3 contains 16 residues. J lost 4 bases, V lost 4 bases, and 6 bases had no gene match. As DNA, the CDR3 is TGTGCCAGCAGCCCATTACTAGCGGGAGAGTACAATGAGCAGTTCTTC. The encoded protein is CASSPLLAGEYNEQFF.

A few counts support this clonotype. The chain recombines TRBV6-4 with TRBJ1-1, with D possibly matching TRBD1 (5 bases). The CDR3 is 13 amino acids. Germline loops: CDR1 MRHNA, CDR2 SNTAGT. V gave up 6 bases and J gave up 8 bases, with 16 bases separating them. The CDR3 DNA sequence: TGTGCCAGCAGCGCCCATCACCGGGACGAAGCTTTCTTT. Residues: CASSAHHRDEAFF.

The rearrangement links TRBV6-1 to TRBJ2-7; D is uncertain. This CDR3 spans 13 amino acids. V lost 4 bases to trimming and J lost 4 bases, with 11 bases between them. CDR1 and CDR2 from the germline V gene are MNHNS and SASEGT. The CDR3 DNA is TGTGCCAGCAGTGCCCTACGTGCGTACGAGCAGTACTTC. Its translation: CASSALRAYEQYF.

This clonotype was seen many times. This chain links TRBV7-3 with TRBJ2-1, with TRBD2 matching 8 bases. Germline V gene data show CDR1 as SGHTA and CDR2 as FQGTGA. J gave up 8 bases and V 4 bases, and 7 bases lay outside the gene matches. The CDR3 is made up of 14 amino acids. This CDR3 reads CASSSSGSGHEQFF. As DNA, the CDR3 is TGTGCCAGCAGCTCAAGCGGGAGTGGCCATGAGCAGTTCTTC. Together with reference TRBV7-3 and TRBJ2-1, the CDR3 gives the full variable domain: GAGVSQTPSNKVTEKGKYVELRCDPISGHTALYWYRQSLGQGPEFLIYFQGTGAADDSGLPNDRFFAVRPEGSVSTLKIQRTERGDSAVYLCASSSSGSGHEQFFGPGTRLTVL.

This chain uses TRBV20-1 with TRBJ2-3; D possibly corresponds to TRBD1 (6 bases). The CDR3 is 12 amino acids. The germline CDR1 and CDR2 sequences are DFQATT and SNEGSKA (reference sequence). Trimming shortened V by 6 bases and J by 6 bases, and 13 bases separated the two germline ends. CDR3 DNA: TGCAGTGCCGCCTACAGGGTTGATACGCAGTATTTT. This codes for CSAAYRVDTQYF.

This rearrangement joins TRBV30 to TRBJ2-5; 8 positions agree with TRBD2. Unmatched junction bases numbered 16, after V lost 2 bases and J lost 2 bases. CDR1 and CDR2 from the germline V gene are GTSNPN and SVGIG (reference sequence). The CDR3 has 18 amino acids. CDR3 sequence: CAWSSHRRASGLQETQYF. The CDR3 DNA reads TGTGCCTGGAGTTCCCACCGTAGGGCTAGCGGGCTTCAAGAGACCCAGTACTTC.